Listed below are T cell receptor beta chains from one sample, sequenced in a study of blood T cell repertoires in COVID-19. Produced via immunoSEQ multiplex PCR; TCRdb's table is partial and in-frame only. The profile covers fewer than 350,000 clones, with about nine tenths appearing a single time and about 4% taken by the ten largest. Sequences were obtained from PBMCs or T cells enriched from blood (not recorded which). These receptors were taken from a woman younger than 45 with acute COVID-19. CDR3s include the opening cysteine and the closing phenylalanine or tryptophan. The D gene is left open where the match is weak. Clone sizes are given selectively: once, few, many, or a class where the clone is expanded.

abundance	v_gene	d_gene	j_gene	CDR3nt	CDR3aa
.	TRBV2	TRBD2	TRBJ2-2	TGTGCCAGCAGTGACCCTCCGACTAGCGGGAGTTTAACCGGGGAGCTGTTTTTT	CASSDPPTSGSLTGELFF
few	TRBV28	.	TRBJ1-4	TGTGCCAGCAGTTTTTCGGGACTCTTGGGTGAAAAACTGTTTTTT	CASSFSGLLGEKLFF
.	TRBV5-6	TRBD1	TRBJ2-7	TGTGCCAGCAGCGCCGGGACAGACTCCTACGAGCAGTACTTC	CASSAGTDSYEQYF
.	TRBV11-2	TRBD2	TRBJ2-5	TGTGCCAGCAGCCGACTAGCGGGAGGACTCTTTGAGACCCAGTACTTC	CASSRLAGGLFETQYF
once	TRBV29-1	.	TRBJ2-1	TGCAGCGTTGTATTTCTAGCGGAGCAGTTCTTC	CSVVFLAEQFF
once	TRBV19	.	TRBJ2-2	TGTGCCAGTAGTATAGATTGGTCGGGGAACACCGGGGAGCTGTTTTTT	CASSIDWSGNTGELFF
.	TRBV27	TRBD1	TRBJ2-7	TGTGCCAGCAGTCAGAACAGGGGTTATCCCTACGAGCAGTACTTC	CASSQNRGYPYEQYF
.	TRBV5-1	.	TRBJ2-3	TGCGCCAGCAGCGCTGTCGGGAACAGCACTCAGGATACGCAGTATTTT	CASSAVGNSTQDTQYF
once	TRBV6-5	.	TRBJ2-7	TGTGCCAGCAGTTACAACCCCACAGGGGAGCAGTACTTC	CASSYNPTGEQYF
.	TRBV6-2/TRBV6-3	TRBD2	TRBJ2-1	TGTGCCAGCAGTTACTCGAAAACTAGCGGGATTAATGAGCAGTTCTTC	CASSYSKTSGINEQFF
.	TRBV5-1	.	TRBJ1-4	TGCGCCAGCAGCTTGGTTGGCGGTGCAACTAATGAAAAACTGTTTTTT	CASSLVGGATNEKLFF
.	TRBV11-2	.	TRBJ2-4	TGTGCCAGCAGCTTACTTGGCCAGGACAGAGGTAACATTCAGTACTTC	CASSLLGQDRGNIQYF
few	TRBV2	.	TRBJ2-5	TGTGCCAGCAGAGGCCTGTTTGGCGGGCAAGAGACCCAGTACTTC	CASRGLFGGQETQYF
.	TRBV5-1	TRBD2	TRBJ2-1	TGCGCCAGCAGCGCTGCGGGACTAGCGGGCAACAATGAGCAGTTCTTC	CASSAAGLAGNNEQFF
.	TRBV5-1	.	TRBJ2-5	TGCGCCAGCAGCTTAGAGGGCCGGGAGACCCAGTACTTC	CASSLEGRETQYF
.	TRBV19	TRBD2	TRBJ2-2	TGTGCCAGTAGTAGTGGACTAGCGGGAAGTACCGGGGAGCTGTTTTTT	CASSSGLAGSTGELFF
.	TRBV9	.	TRBJ1-3	TGTGCCAGCAGCCCCGACCAGGGGCACTCTGGAAACACCATATATTTT	CASSPDQGHSGNTIYF
.	TRBV30	.	TRBJ1-1	TGTGCCTGGGGGAGCCCTGCCGGGACAATGAACACTGAAGCTTTCTTT	CAWGSPAGTMNTEAFF
.	TRBV4-3	TRBD2	TRBJ2-1	TGCGCCAGCAGCCAAGATAAACGGGAGGGCCTTTTGAATGAGCAGTTCTTC	CASSQDKREGLLNEQFF
.	TRBV7-9	.	TRBJ2-7	TGTGCCAGCAGCCCAAATCTAGCCTACTCCTACGAGCAGTACTTC	CASSPNLAYSYEQYF
.	TRBV28	TRBD2	TRBJ2-1	TGTGCCAGCAGCCCGACTAGCGGCAGCTACAATGAGCAGTTCTTC	CASSPTSGSYNEQFF
.	TRBV6-2/TRBV6-3	.	TRBJ2-1	TGTGCCAGCATCCCGTGGCGGGGTGGCTACAATGAGCAGTTCTTC	CASIPWRGGYNEQFF
.	TRBV6-1	TRBD1	TRBJ1-2	TGTGCCAGCAGTGAAAGACAGGGTCGGTATGGCTACACCTTC	CASSERQGRYGYTF
.	TRBV29-1	TRBD1	TRBJ2-7	TGCAGCGTAGCGACAGGGCCGTCCTACGAGCAGTACTTC	CSVATGPSYEQYF
.	TRBV7-2	TRBD2	TRBJ2-3	TGTGCCAGCAGCTTAGAGGGCGGGAGGTCAGATACGCAGTATTTT	CASSLEGGRSDTQYF
.	TRBV9	TRBD2	TRBJ2-2	TGTGCCAGCAGCGTAGCGGCGGGAGAGGACACCGGGGAGCTGTTTTTT	CASSVAAGEDTGELFF
once	TRBV14	TRBD1	TRBJ2-7	TGTGCCAGCAGCCACTCCGGGACAGGGTACTACGAGCAGTACTTC	CASSHSGTGYYEQYF